Shown below are 19 T cell receptor beta chains from a single sample sequenced in a study of blood T cell repertoires in COVID-19. Clones were read by immunoSEQ multiplex PCR, and TCRdb kept only the in-frame ones, dropping some. The data show about 87,000 clones, about 90% seen once. Sequencing input: peripheral blood. All receptors derive from a young man with COVID-19, enrolled during active disease.

The chain uses TRBV27 and TRBJ1-6; no definite D call. The V end was cut by 5 bases, the J end by 0 bases, with 11 bases between. Germline CDR1 MNHEY, CDR2 SMNVEV (reference sequence). The CDR3 is 16 amino acids. CDR3 in DNA: TGTGCCAGCAGTCGAGCCGCGAGCTCCTATAATTCACCCCTCCACTTT. Translating it yields CASSRAASSYNSPLHF.

The chain carries TRBV6-6 and TRBJ2-3; 8 bases are shared with TRBD2. The junction had 8 bases not matched to a gene; V was cut back by 0 bases and J by 6 bases. The CDR3 runs to 16 residues. CDR1 MNHNY and CDR2 SVGAGI come from the germline V gene (reference sequence). CDR3 nucleotide sequence: TGTGCCAGCAGTTACTCTGGACTAGCTAGGGCGGATACGCAGTATTTT. This encodes CASSYSGLARADTQYF.

CDR3 in amino acids: CASSTGLATYEQYF. CDR3 nucleotide sequence: TGTGCCAGCAGCACCGGTCTAGCGACGTACGAGCAGTACTTC. The rearrangement links TRBV27 to TRBJ2-7; D perhaps matches TRBD2 (6 bases). The CDR3 consists of 14 residues. The germline V gene encodes CDR1 MNHEY and CDR2 SMNVEV (reference sequence). Trimming took 6 bases from V and 4 from J, leaving 16 bases between them.

The chain is built from TRBV19 and TRBJ1-1; the D gene is possibly TRBD1 (5 bases). Per the germline V gene, CDR1 is LNHDA and CDR2 is SQIVND (reference sequence). The CDR3 consists of 15 residues. The V end was cut by 2 bases, the J end by 1 base, with 11 bases between. The CDR3 here is CASSIRGRGNTEAFF. The CDR3 nucleotides read TGTGCCAGTAGTATAAGGGGTCGCGGGAACACTGAAGCTTTCTTT.

The gene calls are TRBV28 and TRBJ1-6; 11 positions agree with TRBD1. V dropped 4 bases and J dropped 10; count of bases not matched to a gene: 3. The CDR3 sequence is 14 residues long. Looked up from germline, CDR1 is MDHEN and CDR2 is SYDVKM. CDR3 sequence reads: CASSSGTGGSPLHF. DNA of the CDR3: TGTGCCAGCAGTTCCGGGACAGGGGGATCACCCCTCCACTTT.

The rearrangement uses TRBV4-1 and TRBJ2-7; tentatively, D is TRBD1 (6 bases). The CDR3 consists of 15 residues. V shed 4 bases and J shed 7 bases, with 20 bases lying between them. CDR1 and CDR2 (germline): MGHRA, YSYEKL. CDR3 residues: CASSPDRLRVREQYF. The CDR3 coding sequence is TGCGCCAGCAGCCCCGACAGGCTACGGGTACGGGAGCAGTACTTC.

The chain is built from TRBV6-5 and TRBJ1-3, with 7 bases matching TRBD1. V trimming: 5 bases; J trimming: 9 bases; junction bases outside the gene matches: 10. In germline, CDR1 is MNHEY, CDR2 SVGAGI. This CDR3 region has 14 residues. CDR3 in DNA: TGTGCCAGCAGTCCTATAGGGGCAGGGGGCACCATATATTTT. Its protein is CASSPIGAGGTIYF.

This chain links TRBV15 with TRBJ2-7; D is uncertain. Trimming shortened V by 1 base and J by 3 bases, and 13 bases separated the two germline ends. CDR1 and CDR2 (germline): LNHNV, YYDKDF (reference sequence). The CDR3 runs to 15 residues. CDR3: CATSRGPNTHYEQYF. CDR3 DNA: TGTGCCACCAGCAGAGGTCCTAATACCCACTACGAGCAGTACTTC. The full variable domain, in which reference TRBV15 and TRBJ2-7 provide the parts outside the CDR3, is DAMVIQNPRYQVTQFGKPVTLSCSQTLNHNVMYWYQQKSSQAPKLLFHYYDKDFNNEADTPDNFQSRRPNTSFCFLDIRSPGLGDTAMYLCATSRGPNTHYEQYFGPGTRLTVT.

The CDR3 DNA sequence: TGTGCCAGCAGTATACTAGCGGGAGCGAACGAGCAGTACTTC. Its protein is CASSILAGANEQYF. V usage is TRBV6-5 and J usage is TRBJ2-7, with 11 nucleotides matching TRBD2. J was trimmed by 5 bases and V by 5 bases; bases with no gene match: 5. The V gene's germline CDR1 is MNHEY and CDR2 SVGAGI. The CDR3 has 14 amino acids.

The chain couples TRBV5-1 to TRBJ1-2; TRBD1 might be the D (5 bases). Germline loops: CDR1 SGHRS, CDR2 YFSETQ. Trimming pared 0 bases from V and 8 bases from J, leaving 8 bases between. This CDR3 is 12 amino acids long. The CDR3 protein is CASSLEGFGYTF. The CDR3 nucleotides read TGCGCCAGCAGCTTGGAGGGGTTCGGCTACACCTTC.

This rearrangement joins TRBV24-1 to TRBJ2-7, with 11 bases matching TRBD2. Germline assignment: CDR1 KGHDR and CDR2 SFDVKD. This CDR3 spans 14 amino acids. V shed 6 bases, J shed 6 bases, and the junction held 6 bases outside the gene matches. The CDR3 region is CATSQLAGVFEQYF. CDR3 DNA: TGTGCCACCAGTCAACTAGCGGGAGTCTTCGAGCAGTACTTC.

V and J are TRBV6-5 and TRBJ2-1; possibly TRBD2 for D (6 bases). The V gene lost 8 bases and the J gene lost 4 bases, with 9 bases spanning the gap. Looked up from germline, CDR1 is MNHEY and CDR2 is SVGAGI. This CDR3 has 12 amino acids. CDR3 nucleotide sequence: TGTGCCAGCGGGCGGGGTTACAATGAGCAGTTCTTC. It translates to CASGRGYNEQFF.

The chain combines TRBV28 with TRBJ2-3; D is possibly TRBD1 (6 bases). The CDR3 totals 16 residues. V was clipped by 6 bases and J by 10 bases, with 26 bases between them. Germline V CDR1 and CDR2: MDHEN, SYDVKM. The CDR3 region is CASSPRGTRKRMAQYF. The CDR3 DNA reads TGTGCCAGCAGCCCGAGGGGGACCCGGAAGAGGATGGCGCAGTATTTT.

This sequence joins TRBV28 and TRBJ2-7; D is perhaps TRBD2 (6 bases). Germline values: CDR1 MDHEN, CDR2 SYDVKM. The CDR3 consists of 17 residues. V shed 2 bases and J shed 2 bases, with 19 bases lying between them. The DNA of the CDR3 is TGTGCCAGCAGTTTAAGGGATGTAGCGGAAGAGGCCTACGAGCAGTACTTC. Protein: CASSLRDVAEEAYEQYF. Filled out from reference TRBV28 and TRBJ2-7, the complete variable domain reads DVKVTQSSRYLVKRTGEKVFLECVQDMDHENMFWYRQDPGLGLRLIYFSYDVKMKEKGDIPEGYSVSREKKERFSLILESASTNQTSMYLCASSLRDVAEEAYEQYFGPGTRLTVT.

This clone was seen only a few times. The chain has TRBV2 and TRBJ1-1, with 9 bases identical to TRBD1. The CDR3 totals 12 residues. The V and J ends lost 11 bases and 3 bases, in that order; junction bases with no gene match: 4. The germline V gene has CDR1 SNHLY and CDR2 FYNNEI. CDR3 DNA sequence: TGTGCCGGGACAGGGAGGTACACTGAAGCTTTCTTT. Translation gives CAGTGRYTEAFF.

The V gene is TRBV30, the J gene TRBJ1-5, with TRBD1 matching 11 bases. The CDR3 covers 14 residues. Germline CDR1 reads GTSNPN; CDR2 reads SVGIG (reference sequence). With 4 bases clipped from V and 7 bases from J, the junction kept 6 bases outside the gene matches. CDR3 residues: CAWNRDRGNQPQHF. CDR3 nucleotides: TGTGCCTGGAACCGGGACAGGGGGAACCAGCCCCAGCATTTT.

This sequence joins TRBV11-2 and TRBJ1-1; 9 bases map to TRBD1. Germline values: CDR1 SGHAT, CDR2 FQNNGV. This CDR3 region has 14 residues. J lost 4 bases, V lost 3 bases, and 3 bases had no gene match. The CDR3 sequence is CASSFPTGGTEAFF. In nucleotides, the CDR3 is TGTGCCAGCAGCTTCCCGACAGGGGGCACTGAAGCTTTCTTT.

The chain carries TRBV15 and TRBJ2-3; 11 bases fit TRBD1. The CDR3 runs to 19 residues. The germline gives CDR1 LNHNV, CDR2 YYDKDF (reference sequence). The trim removed 7 bases at V and 0 bases at J, leaving 15 bases unmatched. The CDR3 nucleotides read TGTGCCACCACCTCGCTGCTGGACAGGGGGCCTTCTAGCACAGATACGCAGTATTTT. This gives the protein CATTSLLDRGPSSTDTQYF.

Only one count was recorded for this clone. This CDR3 reads CASSPRTSGRTNEQFF. CDR3 DNA: TGTGCCAGTAGTCCGAGAACTAGCGGGAGGACGAATGAGCAGTTCTTC. V gene TRBV19 combines with J gene TRBJ2-1, with 12 nucleotides matching TRBD2. With V trimmed by 5 bases and J by 7 bases, 9 bases remained unmatched. The CDR3 is made up of 16 amino acids. Germline V CDR1 and CDR2: LNHDA, SQIVND (reference sequence).